A single sample gave rise to the 24 T cell receptor beta chains below, sequenced in a study of shared clonotypes between healthy human individuals. Some clones are missing from TCRdb's copy, which holds only in-frame ones; the method was immunoSEQ multiplex PCR. The sample has around 990,000 clones, approximately 80% seen once. What was sequenced was memory CD4+ T cells from PBMCs. Described subset: CD45RA-negative fraction. Receptors were obtained from a man aged 18 to 30 in good health. Some clones in this sample may be carry-over from other donors' samples.

The chain uses TRBV5-1 and TRBJ1-5; D unresolved. Germline V gene sequence: CDR1 SGHRS, CDR2 YFSETQ. V dropped 2 bases and J dropped 2 bases, with 5 bases sitting between them. The CDR3 sequence is 13 residues long. This CDR3 is CASSLRGNQPQHF. CDR3 sequence (DNA): TGCGCCAGCAGCTTACGGGGCAATCAGCCCCAGCATTTT. The complete variable domain, with remaining parts taken from reference TRBV5-1 and TRBJ1-5, reads KAGVTQTPRYLIKTRGQQVTLSCSPISGHRSVSWYQQTPGQGLQFLFEYFSETQRNKGNFPGRFSGRQFSNSRSEMNVSTLELGDSALYLCASSLRGNQPQHFGDGTRLSIL.

The chain is built from TRBV6-6 and TRBJ1-1; D gene uncertain. Germline V gives CDR1 MNHNY, CDR2 SVGAGI (reference sequence). V was trimmed by 0 bases and J by 4 bases, leaving 12 bases between them. The CDR3 is 15 amino acids. The CDR3 protein is CASSYSRGEGTEAFF. Here the CDR3 DNA reads TGTGCCAGCAGTTACTCGCGGGGAGAGGGCACTGAAGCTTTCTTT.

V is TRBV15 and J is TRBJ2-7; D gene uncertain. The CDR3 has 15 amino acids. Per germline, CDR1 LNHNV and CDR2 YYDKDF (reference sequence). The V gene lost 2 bases and the J gene lost 8 bases, with 19 bases spanning the gap. The CDR3 nucleotides are TGTGCCACCAGCAGATCAAGGGAAAGCACTACGAAGCAGTACTTC. Its protein is CATSRSRESTTKQYF.

This chain links TRBV21-1 with TRBJ2-7; TRBD1 is the table's D call, not checked against the DNA. TRBV21-1 is noted as a pseudogene. The CDR3 is 20 amino acids. CDR3 DNA: TGTGCCAGCAGCCACGTCCCGGGGACACGGTTCTGGAGTGTTCTCTACGAGCAGTACTTC. It specifies CASSHVPGTRFWSVLYEQYF.

This clone was seen at least ten times. This rearrangement joins TRBV5-1 to TRBJ2-5; 8 nucleotides match TRBD2. CDR1 is SGHRS, CDR2 YFSETQ, per germline. This CDR3 is built from 14 residues. J lost 1 base, V lost 4 bases, and 3 bases had no gene match. Written as DNA, the CDR3 is TGCGCCAGCAGCATAGGACTAGCCCAAGAGACCCAGTACTTC. Translated, it gives CASSIGLAQETQYF.

The chain recombines TRBV6-1 with TRBJ2-7; the D gene is possibly TRBD1 (6 bases). The CDR3 runs to 13 residues. Germline lookup yields CDR1 MNHNS and CDR2 SASEGT. Trimming shortened V by 7 bases and J by 1 base, and 11 bases separated the two germline ends. Here the CDR3 DNA reads TGTGCCAGCAACTTGGGACATTCCTACGAGCAGTACTTC. This codes for CASNLGHSYEQYF.

This clone was counted between two and nine times. Other DNA sequences within the sample encode an identical CDR3. This chain links TRBV29-1 with TRBJ2-5, with a tentative D call TRBD1 (6 bases). The CDR3 is made up of 13 amino acids. The germline V and J ends were trimmed by 1 base and 2 bases, with 8 bases remaining between them. Germline CDR1 reads SQVTM; CDR2 reads ANQGSEA. The DNA of the CDR3 is TGCAGCGTTGAAGGGACAGTACAAGAGACCCAGTACTTC. Translating it yields CSVEGTVQETQYF. The whole variable domain, filled in from reference TRBV29-1 and TRBJ2-5, reads SAVISQKPSRDICQRGTSLTIQCQVDSQVTMMFWYRQQPGQSLTLIATANQGSEATYESGFVIDKFPISRPNLTFSTLTVSNMSPEDSSIYLCSVEGTVQETQYFGPGTRLLVL.

The J gene is TRBJ1-1, the V gene TRBV19, with D possibly being TRBD1 (6 bases). V was cut by 7 bases and J by 0 bases, with 12 bases left in between. Per the germline V gene, CDR1 is LNHDA and CDR2 is SQIVND (reference sequence). The CDR3 contains 14 residues. Here the CDR3 reads CASKSGQMNTEAFF. In DNA form, the CDR3 reads TGTGCCAGTAAAAGCGGACAGATGAACACTGAAGCTTTCTTT.

The chain uses TRBV5-1 and TRBJ2-1; 9 nucleotides match TRBD2. Germline assignment: CDR1 SGHRS and CDR2 YFSETQ. The CDR3 sequence is 16 residues long. Unmatched junction bases numbered 8, after V lost 3 bases and J lost 4 bases. The CDR3 sequence: CASSSHSGSVYNEQFF. The CDR3 DNA is TGCGCCAGCAGCTCACATAGCGGGAGTGTATACAATGAGCAGTTCTTC.

About this clone: An end of the junction differs from the germline gene, which may be a read error. The V and J genes are TRBV7-9 and TRBJ1-4; TRBD1 agrees at 7 bases. The length of the CDR3 is 15 residues. Germline-derived CDR1 and CDR2 are SEHNR and FQNEAQ (reference sequence). In DNA, the CDR3 is TGTGACAGCACCACAGGGGTACAGGGAAGGGAAAAACTGTTTTTT. Its protein product is CDSTTGVQGREKLFF. The variable domain in full, with the rest retrieved from reference TRBV7-9 and TRBJ1-4, is DTGVSQNPRHKITKRGQNVTFRCDPISEHNRLYWYRQTLGQGPEFLTYFQNEAQLEKSRLLSDRFSAERPKGSFSTLEIQRTEQGDSAMYLCDSTTGVQGREKLFFGSGTQLSVL.

The rearrangement links TRBV10-3 to TRBJ1-5; possible D gene TRBD1, 6 bases. V was pared by 5 bases and J by 7 bases, with 15 bases between. Germline CDR1 ENHRY, CDR2 SYGVKD. The CDR3 totals 14 residues. The CDR3 region is CAISYDRKEQPQHF. The CDR3 DNA reads as TGTGCCATCAGTTACGACAGGAAGGAACAGCCCCAGCATTTT.

This chain links TRBV7-6 with TRBJ1-4, with D possibly being TRBD1 (6 bases). Trimming cost V 2 bases and J 8 bases, with 9 bases left between them. The CDR3 has 13 amino acids. Germline CDR1 and CDR2: SGHVS and FNYEAQ. The CDR3: CASSLQDREKLFF. For the CDR3, the DNA is TGTGCCAGCAGCTTACAAGACAGGGAAAAACTGTTTTTT.

The chain carries TRBV10-3 and TRBJ2-1, with 9 bases that match TRBD2. Losses at the gene ends were 4 bases for V and 8 bases for J; bases not matched to a gene: 12. This CDR3 region has 16 residues. Germline V gives CDR1 ENHRY, CDR2 SYGVKD. This chain's CDR3 is CAISGTGGRAPDEQFF. CDR3 nucleotides: TGTGCCATCAGTGGCACCGGCGGGAGGGCCCCCGATGAGCAGTTCTTC.

This rearrangement joins TRBV5-1 to TRBJ1-4; no clear D gene. The germline gives CDR1 SGHRS, CDR2 YFSETQ. The V gene lost 0 bases and the J gene lost 3 bases, with 12 bases spanning the gap. There are 16 residues in the CDR3. For the CDR3, the DNA is TGCGCCAGCAGCTTGGCCGCGGGCCCTCCTAATGAAAAACTGTTTTTT. Its translation: CASSLAAGPPNEKLFF. Complete variable domain (other parts from reference TRBV5-1 and TRBJ1-4): KAGVTQTPRYLIKTRGQQVTLSCSPISGHRSVSWYQQTPGQGLQFLFEYFSETQRNKGNFPGRFSGRQFSNSRSEMNVSTLELGDSALYLCASSLAAGPPNEKLFFGSGTQLSVL.

A word on this clone: In the same sample, other DNA sequences code for this CDR3. This chain connects TRBV5-1 to TRBJ2-1; 7 bases fit TRBD2. The CDR3 is 16 residues long. Unmatched junction bases numbered 3, after V lost 0 bases and J lost 0 bases. Germline-derived CDR1 and CDR2 are SGHRS and YFSETQ. CDR3 bases: TGCGCCAGCAGCTTGGTAGCGGGCAACTCCTACAATGAGCAGTTCTTC. It codes for CASSLVAGNSYNEQFF. Full variable domain (remainder filled in from reference TRBV5-1 and TRBJ2-1): KAGVTQTPRYLIKTRGQQVTLSCSPISGHRSVSWYQQTPGQGLQFLFEYFSETQRNKGNFPGRFSGRQFSNSRSEMNVSTLELGDSALYLCASSLVAGNSYNEQFFGPGTRLTVL.

The rearrangement links TRBV6-5 to TRBJ1-3; D possibly corresponds to TRBD1 (6 bases). V was cut by 2 bases and J by 4 bases, with 12 bases left in between. Germline loops: CDR1 MNHEY, CDR2 SVGAGI. This CDR3 is built from 15 residues. CDR3: CASSYDGGGGNTIYF. CDR3 nucleotide sequence: TGTGCCAGCAGTTACGATGGGGGCGGGGGAAACACCATATATTTT.

As concerns this clone: The CDR3 end shows no conserved phenylalanine or tryptophan, and so a read error is likely. Because the CDR3's place on the DNA is in doubt, the DNA is left out and the CDR3 is given as listed by TCRdb. The chain combines TRBV11-3 with TRBJ2-7. The CDR3 adds up to 10 amino acids, both ends counted. Germline CDR1 reads SGHNT; CDR2 reads YENEEA. The CDR3: CASSSLLTAT.

As DNA, the CDR3 is TGTGCCAGCTCACCAGTCGGTAGCCTCTACAATGAGCAGTTCTTC. Amino acid sequence: CASSPVGSLYNEQFF. This sequence joins TRBV18 and TRBJ2-1; unclear D gene. V was shortened by 2 bases and J by 3 bases, with 11 bases between the two germline ends. Germline V gene data show CDR1 as KGHSH and CDR2 as LQKENI. The CDR3 sequence is 15 residues long.

This rearrangement joins TRBV10-3 to TRBJ2-3, with a weak D call TRBD2 (5 bases). Per the germline V gene, CDR1 is ENHRY and CDR2 is SYGVKD. This CDR3 has 14 amino acids. Trimming took off 9 bases at V and 0 bases at J, with 13 bases between the two ends. The DNA for the CDR3 is TGTGCCATAGCGGACGCCGGTAGCACAGATACGCAGTATTTT. Its translation: CAIADAGSTDTQYF.

V and J are TRBV5-8 and TRBJ1-1; maybe TRBD1 (5 bases). Trimming cost V 3 bases and J 3 bases, with 18 bases left between them. The CDR3 contains 16 residues. From germline, CDR1 is SGHTS and CDR2 YDEGEE. For the CDR3, the DNA is TGTGCCAGCAGCTGGGATGGGGGTGGGGGAGACACTGAAGCTTTCTTT. It yields the protein CASSWDGGGGDTEAFF. The full variable domain, in which reference TRBV5-8 and TRBJ1-1 provide the parts outside the CDR3, is EAGVTQSPTHLIKTRGQQATLRCSPISGHTSVYWYQQALGLGLQFLLWYDEGEERNRGNFPPRFSGRQFPNYSSELNVNALELEDSALYLCASSWDGGGGDTEAFFGQGTRLTVV.

The chain links TRBV29-1 to TRBJ1-1; 9 nucleotides match TRBD1. Per germline, CDR1 SQVTM and CDR2 ANQGSEA. The junction had 2 bases not matched to a gene; V was cut back by 5 bases and J by 1 base. The CDR3 runs to 13 residues. CDR3 amino acids: CSVQTGGNTEAFF. The CDR3 region has the DNA TGCAGCGTTCAGACAGGGGGGAACACTGAAGCTTTCTTT.

The chain has TRBV28 and TRBJ1-2; a weak D match, TRBD1 (5 bases). This CDR3 is 13 amino acids long. The germline V gene has CDR1 MDHEN and CDR2 SYDVKM. V was cut by 8 bases and J by 4 bases, with 14 bases left in between. The CDR3 reads CASLRGTAYGYTF. DNA for the CDR3: TGTGCCAGCCTCCGAGGGACGGCCTATGGCTACACCTTC.

A remark on this clone: At the DNA level, this CDR3 is encoded by other sequences in the same sample as well. The chain recombines TRBV30 with TRBJ2-3; the D gene is possibly TRBD2 (7 bases). The V end was cut by 0 bases, the J end by 5 bases, with 12 bases between. This CDR3 comprises 14 residues. Germline CDR1 and CDR2: GTSNPN and SVGIG (reference sequence). This CDR3 reads CAWSVGGVRDTQYF. As DNA, the CDR3 is TGTGCCTGGAGTGTAGGGGGGGTAAGAGATACGCAGTATTTT.

This sequence joins TRBV10-2 and TRBJ2-1; D is ambiguous. The CDR3 length is 10 residues. The V and J ends lost 5 bases and 8 bases respectively, with 4 bases between them. The germline V gene encodes CDR1 WSHSY and CDR2 SAAADI. The CDR3 DNA reads as TGCGCCAGCAGTTACCATGAGCAGTTCTTC. Amino acids: CASSYHEQFF.